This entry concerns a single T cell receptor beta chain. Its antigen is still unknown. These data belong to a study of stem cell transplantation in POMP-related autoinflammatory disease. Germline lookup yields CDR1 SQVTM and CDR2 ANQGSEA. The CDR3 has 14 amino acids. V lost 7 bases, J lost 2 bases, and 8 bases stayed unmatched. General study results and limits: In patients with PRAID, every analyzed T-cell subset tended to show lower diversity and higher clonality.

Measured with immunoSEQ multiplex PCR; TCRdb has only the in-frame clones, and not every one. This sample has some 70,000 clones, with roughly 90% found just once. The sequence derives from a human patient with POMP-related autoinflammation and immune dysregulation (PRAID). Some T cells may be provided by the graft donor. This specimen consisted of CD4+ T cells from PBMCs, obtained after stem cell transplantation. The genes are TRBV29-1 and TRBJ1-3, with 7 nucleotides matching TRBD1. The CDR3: CSARGQVPGNTIYF. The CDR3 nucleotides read TGCAGCGCAAGGGGGCAGGTACCTGGAAACACCATATATTTT.